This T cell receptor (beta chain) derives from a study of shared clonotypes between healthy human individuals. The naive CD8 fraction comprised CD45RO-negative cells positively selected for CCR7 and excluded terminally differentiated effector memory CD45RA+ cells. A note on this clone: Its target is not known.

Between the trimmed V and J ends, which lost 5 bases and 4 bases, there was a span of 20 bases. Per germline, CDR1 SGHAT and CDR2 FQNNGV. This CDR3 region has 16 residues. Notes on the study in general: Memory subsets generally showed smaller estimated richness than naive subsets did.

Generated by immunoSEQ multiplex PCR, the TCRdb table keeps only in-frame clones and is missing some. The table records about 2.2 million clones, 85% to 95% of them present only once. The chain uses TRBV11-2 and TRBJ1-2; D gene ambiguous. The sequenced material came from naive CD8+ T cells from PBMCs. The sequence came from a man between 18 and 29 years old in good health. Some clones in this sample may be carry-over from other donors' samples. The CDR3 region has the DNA TGTGCCAGCAGCCTACCGAGGGAGGGTCTCTCCTATGGCTACACCTTC. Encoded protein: CASSLPREGLSYGYTF.